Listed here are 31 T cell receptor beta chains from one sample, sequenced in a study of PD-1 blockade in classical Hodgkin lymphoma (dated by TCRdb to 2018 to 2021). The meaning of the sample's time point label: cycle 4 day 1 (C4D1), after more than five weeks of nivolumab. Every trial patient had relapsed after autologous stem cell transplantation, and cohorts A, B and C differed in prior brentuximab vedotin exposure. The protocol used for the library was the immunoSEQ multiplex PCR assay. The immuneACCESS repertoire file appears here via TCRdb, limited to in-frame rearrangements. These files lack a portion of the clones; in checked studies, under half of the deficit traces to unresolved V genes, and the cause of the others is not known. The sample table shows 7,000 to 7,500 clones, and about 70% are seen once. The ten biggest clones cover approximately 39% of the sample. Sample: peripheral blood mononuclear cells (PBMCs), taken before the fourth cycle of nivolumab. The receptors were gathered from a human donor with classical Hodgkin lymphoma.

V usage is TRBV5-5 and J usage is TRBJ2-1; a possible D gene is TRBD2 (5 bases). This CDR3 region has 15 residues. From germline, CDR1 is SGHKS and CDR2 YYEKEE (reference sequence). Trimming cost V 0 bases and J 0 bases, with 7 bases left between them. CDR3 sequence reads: CASSLGLLSYNEQFF. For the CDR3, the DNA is TGTGCCAGCAGCTTGGGACTACTCTCCTACAATGAGCAGTTCTTC.

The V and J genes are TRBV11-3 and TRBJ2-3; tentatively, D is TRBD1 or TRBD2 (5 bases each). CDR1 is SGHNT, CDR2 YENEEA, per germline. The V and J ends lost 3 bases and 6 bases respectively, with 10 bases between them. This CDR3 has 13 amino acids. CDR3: CASSFGDGDTQYF. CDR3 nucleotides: TGTGCCAGCAGCTTCGGGGACGGGGATACGCAGTATTTT.

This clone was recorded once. CDR3 in amino acids: CASSHRYMNTEAFF. The CDR3 DNA sequence: TGTGCCAGCAGCCATCGTTACATGAACACTGAAGCTTTCTTT. The genes are TRBV14 and TRBJ1-1, with unresolved D. Per germline, CDR1 SGHDN and CDR2 FVKESK. The CDR3 totals 14 residues. V lost 3 bases and J lost 0, with 8 bases in between.

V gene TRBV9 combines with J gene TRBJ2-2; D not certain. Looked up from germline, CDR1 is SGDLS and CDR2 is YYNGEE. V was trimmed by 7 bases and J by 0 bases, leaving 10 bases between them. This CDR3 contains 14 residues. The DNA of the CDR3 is TGTGCCAGCGAGACGGTCGCGAACACCGGGGAGCTGTTTTTT. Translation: CASETVANTGELFF.

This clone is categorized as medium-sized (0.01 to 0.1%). Here the CDR3 reads CASSPEGQIYEQYF. CDR3 DNA: TGTGCCAGCAGCCCCGAAGGACAGATCTACGAGCAGTACTTC. The chain has TRBV5-5 and TRBJ2-7; possible D gene TRBD1, 6 bases. Between the trimmed V and J ends, which lost 4 bases and 3 bases, there was a span of 14 bases. This CDR3 contains 14 residues. Per the germline V gene, CDR1 is SGHKS and CDR2 is YYEKEE (reference sequence).

CDR3 in amino acids: CASSYRLPGPGNADTQYF. In DNA, the CDR3 is TGTGCCAGCAGCTATCGACTACCGGGGCCGGGGAACGCAGATACGCAGTATTTT. V and J are TRBV7-9 and TRBJ2-3; D is possibly TRBD1 or TRBD2 (5 bases each). CDR1 and CDR2 (germline): SEHNR, FQNEAQ (reference sequence). The CDR3 is made up of 18 amino acids. Trimming left V 4 bases short and J 4 bases short, with 24 bases between. Combining the CDR3 with reference TRBV7-9 and TRBJ2-3 gives the whole variable domain DTGVSQNPRHKITKRGQNVTFRCDPISEHNRLYWYRQTLGQGPEFLTYFQNEAQLEKSRLLSDRFSAERPKGSFSTLEIQRTEQGDSAMYLCASSYRLPGPGNADTQYFGPGTRLTVL.

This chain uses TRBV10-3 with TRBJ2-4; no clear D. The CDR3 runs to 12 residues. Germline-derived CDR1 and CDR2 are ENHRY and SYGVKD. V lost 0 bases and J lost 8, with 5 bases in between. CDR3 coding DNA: TGTGCCATCAGTGAGTCCCTGGACATTCAGTACTTC. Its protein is CAISESLDIQYF.

CDR3 nucleotides: TGTGCCAGCAGCTTAAGGGGGGGCTCCTACGAGCAGTACTTC. This gives the protein CASSLRGGSYEQYF. This rearrangement joins TRBV7-2 to TRBJ2-7; tentatively, D is TRBD2 (7 bases). Trimming took off 2 bases at V and 0 bases at J, with 8 bases between the two ends. This CDR3 region has 14 residues. Germline V lookup: CDR1 SGHTA, CDR2 FQGNSA.

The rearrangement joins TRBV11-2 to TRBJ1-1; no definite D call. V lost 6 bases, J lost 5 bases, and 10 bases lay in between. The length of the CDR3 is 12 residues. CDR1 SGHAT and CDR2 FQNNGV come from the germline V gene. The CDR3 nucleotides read TGTGCCAGCAGGGGTAAGGGAACTGAAGCTTTCTTT. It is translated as CASRGKGTEAFF.

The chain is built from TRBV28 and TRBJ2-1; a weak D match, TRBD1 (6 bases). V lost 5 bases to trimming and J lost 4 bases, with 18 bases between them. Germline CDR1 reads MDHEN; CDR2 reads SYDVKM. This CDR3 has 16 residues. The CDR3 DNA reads TGTGCCAGCAGTATGACAGGTCAGGGTCTATACAATGAGCAGTTCTTC. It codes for CASSMTGQGLYNEQFF.

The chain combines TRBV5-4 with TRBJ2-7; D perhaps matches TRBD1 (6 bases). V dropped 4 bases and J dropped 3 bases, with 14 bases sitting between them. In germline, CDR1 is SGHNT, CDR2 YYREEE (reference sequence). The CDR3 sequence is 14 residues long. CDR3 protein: CASSPEGQIYEQYF. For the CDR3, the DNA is TGTGCCAGCAGCCCCGAAGGACAGATCTACGAGCAGTACTTC.

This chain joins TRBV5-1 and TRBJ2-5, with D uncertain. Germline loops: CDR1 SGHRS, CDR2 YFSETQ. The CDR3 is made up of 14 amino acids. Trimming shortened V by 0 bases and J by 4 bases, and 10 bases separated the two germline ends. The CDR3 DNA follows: TGCGCCAGCAGCTTGGTTGGGTTGGGAGAGACCCAGTACTTC. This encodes CASSLVGLGETQYF.

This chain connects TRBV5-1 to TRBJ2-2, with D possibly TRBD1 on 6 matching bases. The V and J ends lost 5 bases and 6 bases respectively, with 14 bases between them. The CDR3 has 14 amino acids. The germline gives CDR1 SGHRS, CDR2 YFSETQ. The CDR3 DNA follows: TGCGCCAGCAGTACACAACAGGGAGCCGGGGAGCTGTTTTTT. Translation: CASSTQQGAGELFF.

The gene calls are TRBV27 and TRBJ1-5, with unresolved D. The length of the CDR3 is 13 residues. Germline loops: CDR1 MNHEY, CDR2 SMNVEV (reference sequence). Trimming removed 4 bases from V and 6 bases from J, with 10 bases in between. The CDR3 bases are TGTGCCAGCAGTTCAGAATTAGGTCAGCCCCAGCATTTT. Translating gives CASSSELGQPQHF.

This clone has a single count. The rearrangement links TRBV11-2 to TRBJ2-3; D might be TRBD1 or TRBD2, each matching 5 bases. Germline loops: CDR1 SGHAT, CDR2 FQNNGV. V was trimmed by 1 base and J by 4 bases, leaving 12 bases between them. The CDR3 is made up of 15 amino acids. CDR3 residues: CASSLVGDSADTQYF. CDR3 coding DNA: TGTGCCAGCAGCTTAGTGGGGGATTCCGCAGATACGCAGTATTTT.

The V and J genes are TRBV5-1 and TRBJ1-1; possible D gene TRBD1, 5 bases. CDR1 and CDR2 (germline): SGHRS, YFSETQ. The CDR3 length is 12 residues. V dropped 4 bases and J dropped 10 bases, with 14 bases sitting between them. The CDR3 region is CASSAFQGAAFF. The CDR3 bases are TGCGCCAGCAGCGCGTTCCAGGGAGCAGCTTTCTTT.

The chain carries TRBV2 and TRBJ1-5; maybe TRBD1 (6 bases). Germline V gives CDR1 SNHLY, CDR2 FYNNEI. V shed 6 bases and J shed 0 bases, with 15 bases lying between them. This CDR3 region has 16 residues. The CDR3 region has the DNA TGTGCCAGCAGAAACCCAGGGGTTCTTAGCAATCAGCCCCAGCATTTT. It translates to CASRNPGVLSNQPQHF. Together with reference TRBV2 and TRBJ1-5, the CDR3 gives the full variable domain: EPEVTQTPSHQVTQMGQEVILRCVPISNHLYFYWYRQILGQKVEFLVSFYNNEISEKSEIFDDQFSVERPDGSNFTLKIRSTKLEDSAMYFCASRNPGVLSNQPQHFGDGTRLSIL.

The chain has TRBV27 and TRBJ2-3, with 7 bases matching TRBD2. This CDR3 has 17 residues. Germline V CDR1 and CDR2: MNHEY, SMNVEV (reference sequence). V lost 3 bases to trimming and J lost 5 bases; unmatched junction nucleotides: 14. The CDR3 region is CASSFSRLAVSGDTQYF. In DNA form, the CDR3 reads TGTGCCAGCAGTTTCTCGAGACTAGCAGTCTCAGGAGATACGCAGTATTTT.

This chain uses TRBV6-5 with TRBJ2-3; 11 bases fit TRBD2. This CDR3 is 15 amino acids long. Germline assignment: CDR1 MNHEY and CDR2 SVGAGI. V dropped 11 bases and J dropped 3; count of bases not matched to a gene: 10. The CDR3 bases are TGTGCCTCCGGTCATAGCGGGAGGGCAACAGATACGCAGTATTTT. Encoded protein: CASGHSGRATDTQYF.

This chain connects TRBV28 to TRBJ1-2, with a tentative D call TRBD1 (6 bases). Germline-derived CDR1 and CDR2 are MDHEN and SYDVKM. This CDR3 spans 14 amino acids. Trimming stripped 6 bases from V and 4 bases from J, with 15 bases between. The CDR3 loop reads CASSFSTDSYGYTF. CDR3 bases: TGTGCCAGCAGCTTCTCGACGGACAGCTATGGCTACACCTTC.

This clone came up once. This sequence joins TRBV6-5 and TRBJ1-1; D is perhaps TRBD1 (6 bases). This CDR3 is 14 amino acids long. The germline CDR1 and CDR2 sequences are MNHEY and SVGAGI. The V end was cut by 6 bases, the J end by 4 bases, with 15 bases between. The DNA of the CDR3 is TGTGCCAGCAGCCACCCCGAAGGGGGCACTGAAGCTTTCTTT. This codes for CASSHPEGGTEAFF.

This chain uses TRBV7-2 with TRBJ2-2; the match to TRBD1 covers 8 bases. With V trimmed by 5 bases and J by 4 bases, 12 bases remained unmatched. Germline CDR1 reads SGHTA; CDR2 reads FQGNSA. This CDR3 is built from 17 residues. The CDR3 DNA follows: TGTGCCAGCAGCGACCCGCTGAGGACAGGGAGCACCGGGGAGCTGTTTTTT. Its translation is CASSDPLRTGSTGELFF.

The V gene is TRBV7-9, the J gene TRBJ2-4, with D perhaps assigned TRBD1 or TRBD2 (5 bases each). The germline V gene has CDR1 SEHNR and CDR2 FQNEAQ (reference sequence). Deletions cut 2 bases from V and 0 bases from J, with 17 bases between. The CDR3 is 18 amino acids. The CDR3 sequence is CASSLLQPGRLAKNIQYF. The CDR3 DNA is TGTGCCAGCAGCTTACTGCAACCGGGACGTCTAGCCAAAAACATTCAGTACTTC.

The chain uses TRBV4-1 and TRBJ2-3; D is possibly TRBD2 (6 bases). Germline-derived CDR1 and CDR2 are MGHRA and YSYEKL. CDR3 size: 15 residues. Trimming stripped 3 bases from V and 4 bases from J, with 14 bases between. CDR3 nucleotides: TGCGCCAGCAGCCACGCGGGGCGGGCGTCAGATACGCAGTATTTT. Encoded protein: CASSHAGRASDTQYF.

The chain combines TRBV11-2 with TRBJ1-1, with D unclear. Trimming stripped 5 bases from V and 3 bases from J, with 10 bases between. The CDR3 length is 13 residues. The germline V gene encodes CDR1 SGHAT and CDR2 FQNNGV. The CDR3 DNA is TGTGCCAGCAGCACCCAACCGGACACTGAAGCTTTCTTT. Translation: CASSTQPDTEAFF. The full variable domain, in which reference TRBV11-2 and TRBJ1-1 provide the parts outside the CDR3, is EAGVAQSPRYKIIEKRQSVAFWCNPISGHATLYWYQQILGQGPKLLIQFQNNGVVDDSQLPKDRFSAERLKGVDSTLKIQPAKLEDSAVYLCASSTQPDTEAFFGQGTRLTVV.

The CDR3 spells CASSLNGQGAWETQYF. The CDR3 DNA reads TGTGCCAGCAGCTTAAACGGACAGGGGGCGTGGGAGACCCAGTACTTC. The chain carries TRBV7-3 and TRBJ2-5; 11 nucleotides match TRBD1. Trimming took 1 base from V and 5 from J; bases not matched to a gene: 6. The germline V gene has CDR1 SGHTA and CDR2 FQGTGA. The CDR3 runs 16 residues.

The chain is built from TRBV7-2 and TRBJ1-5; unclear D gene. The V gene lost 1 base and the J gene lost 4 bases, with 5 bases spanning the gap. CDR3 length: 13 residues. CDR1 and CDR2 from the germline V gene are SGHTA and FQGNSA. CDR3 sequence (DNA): TGTGCCAGCAGCTTAGACCGAAATCAGCCCCAGCATTTT. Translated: CASSLDRNQPQHF.

The CDR3 spells CASSLSIDGNAYEQYF. Here the CDR3 DNA reads TGTGCCAGCAGTTTATCGATCGATGGAAATGCCTACGAGCAGTACTTC. J is TRBJ2-7 and V is TRBV27; D is uncertain. V was shortened by 0 bases and J by 2 bases, with 14 bases between the two germline ends. The CDR3 is 16 amino acids. Germline CDR1 MNHEY, CDR2 SMNVEV (reference sequence).

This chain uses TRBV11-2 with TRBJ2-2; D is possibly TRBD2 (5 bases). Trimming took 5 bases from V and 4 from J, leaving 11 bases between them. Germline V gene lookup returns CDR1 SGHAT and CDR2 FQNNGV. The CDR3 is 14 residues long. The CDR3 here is CASSPDGVTGELFF. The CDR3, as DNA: TGTGCCAGCAGCCCGGACGGGGTCACCGGGGAGCTGTTTTTT. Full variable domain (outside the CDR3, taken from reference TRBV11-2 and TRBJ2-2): EAGVAQSPRYKIIEKRQSVAFWCNPISGHATLYWYQQILGQGPKLLIQFQNNGVVDDSQLPKDRFSAERLKGVDSTLKIQPAKLEDSAVYLCASSPDGVTGELFFGEGSRLTVL.

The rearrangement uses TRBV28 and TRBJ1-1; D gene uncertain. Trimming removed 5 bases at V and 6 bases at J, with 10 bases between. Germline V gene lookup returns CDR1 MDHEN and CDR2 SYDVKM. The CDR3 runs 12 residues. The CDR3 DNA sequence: TGTGCCAGCAGTCCTAGTCTGGCTGAAGCTTTCTTT. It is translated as CASSPSLAEAFF.

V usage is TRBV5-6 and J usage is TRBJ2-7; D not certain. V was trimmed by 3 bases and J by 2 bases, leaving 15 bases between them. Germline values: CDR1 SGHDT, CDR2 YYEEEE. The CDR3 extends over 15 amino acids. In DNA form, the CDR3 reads TGTGCCAGCAGCTCCCCCTCTTGGGAAACCTACGAGCAGTACTTC. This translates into CASSSPSWETYEQYF.